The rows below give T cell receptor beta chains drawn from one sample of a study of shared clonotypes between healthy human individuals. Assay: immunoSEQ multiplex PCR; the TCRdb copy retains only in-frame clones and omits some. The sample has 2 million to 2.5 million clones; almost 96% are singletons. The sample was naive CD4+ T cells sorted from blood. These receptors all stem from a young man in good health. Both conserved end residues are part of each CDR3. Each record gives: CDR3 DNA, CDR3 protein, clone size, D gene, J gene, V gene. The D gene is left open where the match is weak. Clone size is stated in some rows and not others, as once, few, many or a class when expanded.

TGTGCCAGCAGCTTAGTCGCAGGGGGAGGCACCGGGGAGCTGTTTTTT	CASSLVAGGGTGELFF	.	.	TRBJ2-2	TRBV7-2
TGTGCCAGCAGTTACCCGAGACTAGCCTCCGATGAGCAGTTCTTC	CASSYPRLASDEQFF	.	TRBD2	TRBJ2-1	TRBV6-6
TGTGCCAGCAGGGACATCCAGAATTCACCCCTCCACTTT	CASRDIQNSPLHF	few	.	TRBJ1-6	TRBV2
TGTGCCAGCAGCTTCGGGGGCTCAGGGGAGACCCAGTACTTC	CASSFGGSGETQYF	.	.	TRBJ2-5	TRBV7-9
TGTGCCATCAGTGAAGGACTGTTCTCTGGAAACACCATATATTTT	CAISEGLFSGNTIYF	.	.	TRBJ1-3	TRBV10-3
TGTGCCAGCAGCTTAAATCCAGGGGGGATAAATTCACCCCTCCACTTT	CASSLNPGGINSPLHF	.	TRBD1	TRBJ1-6	TRBV7-2
TGCGCCAGCAGTCCGGGACAGTTCACCGGGGAGCTGTTTTTT	CASSPGQFTGELFF	.	TRBD1	TRBJ2-2	TRBV5-1
TGTGCCAGCTCATCAGCGTTTACGAACACTGAAGCTTTCTTT	CASSSAFTNTEAFF	.	.	TRBJ1-1	TRBV18
TGTGCCAGCAGCCCGCCGGACAGTGCCTCACCCCTCCACTTT	CASSPPDSASPLHF	few	.	TRBJ1-6	TRBV5-6
TGTGCCAGCAGGGCCAGGGTCGGCAATCAGCCCCAGCATTTT	CASRARVGNQPQHF	.	.	TRBJ1-5	TRBV2
TGTGCCAGCAGCCCCCCCGGAGACGGGGAGCAGTTCTTC	CASSPPGDGEQFF	.	.	TRBJ2-1	TRBV27
TGTGCCACTTATTGGACAGGGGGGCTCGAGCAGTACTTC	CATYWTGGLEQYF	.	TRBD1	TRBJ2-7	TRBV6-5
TGTGCCAGCAGCTTGGTCCCTTACTTTGAGGGCGGGGAAAAACTGTTTTTT	CASSLVPYFEGGEKLFF	.	.	TRBJ1-4	TRBV7-9
TGTGCCAGCAGCACGGACAGGCTAACCACCTACGAGCAGTACTTC	CASSTDRLTTYEQYF	once	TRBD1	TRBJ2-7	TRBV11-2
TGTGCCAGCAGCTGGGTCGGGACTAGCGGATATGGCACAGATACGCAGTATTTT	CASSWVGTSGYGTDTQYF	.	TRBD2	TRBJ2-3	TRBV7-2
TGTGCCAGCAGTGTAGGGGGGCCGGGCACTGAAGCTTTCTTT	CASSVGGPGTEAFF	.	.	TRBJ1-1	TRBV2
TGTGCCAGCAGCCCCCTAATAGCGGGAGGTCTCCCAGATACGCAGTATTTT	CASSPLIAGGLPDTQYF	once	TRBD2	TRBJ2-3	TRBV7-2
TGTGCCATCAGTGGTACAGGAGATACGCAGTATTTT	CAISGTGDTQYF	.	.	TRBJ2-3	TRBV10-3
TGTGCCAGCAGCTTACAAGAGGCCTACAATGAGCAGTTCTTC	CASSLQEAYNEQFF	once	.	TRBJ2-1	TRBV7-4
TGTGCCTGGAGCCGGGATTACGAGCAGTACTTC	CAWSRDYEQYF	.	.	TRBJ2-7	TRBV30
TGTGCCATCAGTGATGGGCAGCCGTCTAACTATGGCTACACCTTC	CAISDGQPSNYGYTF	.	.	TRBJ1-2	TRBV10-3
TGTGCCAGCAGCCAAGAGGACAGCCGCGGGGGAGAGCAGTACTTC	CASSQEDSRGGEQYF	.	.	TRBJ2-7	TRBV4-2
TGTGCCGGGTCTGGACAGGGGGGCCAGCCCCAGCATTTT	CAGSGQGGQPQHF	.	TRBD1	TRBJ1-5	TRBV10-3
TGCGCCAGCAGCCAAGCGGGGAGAAGTACTGAAGCTTTCTTT	CASSQAGRSTEAFF	.	.	TRBJ1-1	TRBV4-3
TGTGCCTGGATGATGACTAGCGGAAACACCGGGGAGCTGTTTTTT	CAWMMTSGNTGELFF	.	TRBD2	TRBJ2-2	TRBV30
TGCGCCAGCAGCCAAGGAATAGGGAAGGGCACTGAAGCTTTCTTT	CASSQGIGKGTEAFF	.	.	TRBJ1-1	TRBV4-1
TGTGCCAGCGGGACTAGCGGGAGCACAGATACGCAGTATTTT	CASGTSGSTDTQYF	.	TRBD2	TRBJ2-3	TRBV7-9
TGTGCCAGCAGCGACCCACCGTACTTC	CASSDPPYF	once	.	TRBJ2-5	TRBV7-2